These 4 T cell receptor beta chains share one sample of origin, sequenced in a study of blood T cells in healthy people across ages. For the second PCR, which ran for about 6 to 11 cycles, a sample-barcoded 5' primer and a J-beta primer mix were used. TCRdb passed the 5' RACE reads through MiXCR, listing each CDR3 protein once. The sample lists roughly 1,700,000 distinct CDR3 sequences; roughly 27% were seen once. Sequencing was done on a sample of blood. These receptors all stem from a woman in her 30s in good health.

This clonotype occurred a few times. CDR3 nucleotides: TGTGCCAGCAGCTTAGGGTTGGGGCGGGGAGCCAAAAACATTCAGTACTTC. It encodes CASSLGLGRGAKNIQYF. The chain joins TRBV7-9 to TRBJ2-4; D perhaps matches TRBD2 (6 bases). From germline, CDR1 is SEHNR and CDR2 FQNEAQ (reference sequence). The CDR3 covers 17 residues. Trimming took off 1 base at V and 0 bases at J, with 13 bases between the two ends.

This clonotype appeared many times. The chain has TRBV11-2 and TRBJ2-7; 9 bases map to TRBD1. Germline CDR1 reads SGHAT; CDR2 reads FQNNGV. The CDR3 extends over 14 amino acids. The V gene end was trimmed by 7 bases and the J gene end by 5 bases; junction bases not matched to a gene: 9. The CDR3 sequence is CASTRDRVDHEQYF. The CDR3 coding sequence is TGTGCCAGCACCCGGGACAGGGTCGACCACGAGCAGTACTTC. The whole variable domain, remainder taken from reference TRBV11-2 and TRBJ2-7, is EAGVAQSPRYKIIEKRQSVAFWCNPISGHATLYWYQQILGQGPKLLIQFQNNGVVDDSQLPKDRFSAERLKGVDSTLKIQPAKLEDSAVYLCASTRDRVDHEQYFGPGTRLTVT.

V usage is TRBV5-1 and J usage is TRBJ1-2; D unclear. CDR3 length equals 12 residues. CDR1 and CDR2 (germline): SGHRS, YFSETQ. V gave up 9 bases and J gave up 7 bases, with 16 bases separating them. The chain's CDR3 is CATERPSGGYTF. CDR3 sequence (DNA): TGCGCCACTGAAAGACCGAGTGGTGGCTACACCTTC. Combining the CDR3 with reference TRBV5-1 and TRBJ1-2 gives the whole variable domain KAGVTQTPRYLIKTRGQQVTLSCSPISGHRSVSWYQQTPGQGLQFLFEYFSETQRNKGNFPGRFSGRQFSNSRSEMNVSTLELGDSALYLCATERPSGGYTFGSGTRLTVV.

V usage is TRBV15 and J usage is TRBJ2-1; 10 bases map to TRBD2. Per the germline V gene, CDR1 is LNHNV and CDR2 is YYDKDF (reference sequence). The CDR3 length is 17 residues. The V and J ends lost 0 bases and 7 bases, in that order; junction bases with no gene match: 9. In DNA form, the CDR3 reads TGTGCCACCAGCAGAGATACTGGTACTAGCGGGACTAATGAGCAGTTCTTC. This translates into CATSRDTGTSGTNEQFF.